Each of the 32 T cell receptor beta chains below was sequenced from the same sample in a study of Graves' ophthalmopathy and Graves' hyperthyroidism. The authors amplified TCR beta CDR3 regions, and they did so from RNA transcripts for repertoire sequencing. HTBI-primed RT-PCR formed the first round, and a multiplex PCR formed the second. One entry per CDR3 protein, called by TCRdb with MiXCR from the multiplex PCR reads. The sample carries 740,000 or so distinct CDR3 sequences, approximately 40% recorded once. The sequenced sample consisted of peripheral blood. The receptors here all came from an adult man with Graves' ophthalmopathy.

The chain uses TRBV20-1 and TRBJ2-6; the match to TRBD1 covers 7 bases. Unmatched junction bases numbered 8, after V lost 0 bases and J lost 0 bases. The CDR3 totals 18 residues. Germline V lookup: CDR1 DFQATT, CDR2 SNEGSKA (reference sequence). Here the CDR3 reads CSARDLRGQSSGANVLTF. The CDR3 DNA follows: TGCAGTGCTAGAGATCTGAGGGGGCAGAGCTCTGGGGCCAACGTCCTGACTTTC.

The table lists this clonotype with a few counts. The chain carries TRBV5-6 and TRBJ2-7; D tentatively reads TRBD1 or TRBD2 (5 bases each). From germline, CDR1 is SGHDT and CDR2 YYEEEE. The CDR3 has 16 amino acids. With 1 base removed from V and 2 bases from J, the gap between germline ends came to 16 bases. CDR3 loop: CASSLPGLGVTYEQYF. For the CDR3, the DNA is TGTGCCAGCAGCTTGCCGGGGCTGGGCGTGACCTACGAGCAGTACTTC. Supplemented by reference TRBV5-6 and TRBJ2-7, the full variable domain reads DAGVTQSPTHLIKTRGQQVTLRCSPKSGHDTVSWYQQALGQGPQFIFQYYEEEERQRGNFPDRFSGHQFPNYSSELNVNALLLGDSALYLCASSLPGLGVTYEQYFGPGTRLTVT.

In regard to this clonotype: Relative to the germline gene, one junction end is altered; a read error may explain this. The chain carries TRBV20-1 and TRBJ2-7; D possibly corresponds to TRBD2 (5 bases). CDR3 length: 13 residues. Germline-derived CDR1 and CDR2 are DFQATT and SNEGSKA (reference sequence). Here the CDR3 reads CSARDSGPYEQCF. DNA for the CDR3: TGCAGTGCTAGAGACAGCGGTCCCTACGAGCAGTGCTTC.

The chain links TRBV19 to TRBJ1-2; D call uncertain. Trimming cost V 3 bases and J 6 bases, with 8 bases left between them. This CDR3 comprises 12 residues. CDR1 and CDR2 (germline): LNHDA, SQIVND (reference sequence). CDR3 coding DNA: TGTGCCAGTAGTATCGGTCAGGATGGCTACACCTTC. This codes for CASSIGQDGYTF.

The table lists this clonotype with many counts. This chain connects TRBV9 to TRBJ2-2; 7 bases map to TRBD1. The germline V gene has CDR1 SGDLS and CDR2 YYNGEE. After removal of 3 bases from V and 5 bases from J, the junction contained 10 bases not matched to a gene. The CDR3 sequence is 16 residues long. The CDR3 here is CASSAEQGLNTGELFF. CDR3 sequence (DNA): TGTGCCAGCAGCGCCGAACAGGGGCTAAATACCGGGGAGCTGTTTTTT.

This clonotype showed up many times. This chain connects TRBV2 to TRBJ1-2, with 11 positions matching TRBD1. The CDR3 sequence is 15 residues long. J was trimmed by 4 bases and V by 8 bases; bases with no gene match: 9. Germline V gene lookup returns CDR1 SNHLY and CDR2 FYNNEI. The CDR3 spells CASQMDRGRVYGYTF. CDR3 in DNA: TGTGCCAGCCAAATGGACAGGGGGCGTGTCTATGGCTACACCTTC.

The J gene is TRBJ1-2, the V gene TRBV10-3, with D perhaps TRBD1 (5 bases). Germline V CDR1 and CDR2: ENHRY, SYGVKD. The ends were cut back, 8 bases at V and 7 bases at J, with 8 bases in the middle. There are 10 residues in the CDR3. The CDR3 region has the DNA TGTGCCATCGGGGCTGGTGGCTACACCTTC. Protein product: CAIGAGGYTF.

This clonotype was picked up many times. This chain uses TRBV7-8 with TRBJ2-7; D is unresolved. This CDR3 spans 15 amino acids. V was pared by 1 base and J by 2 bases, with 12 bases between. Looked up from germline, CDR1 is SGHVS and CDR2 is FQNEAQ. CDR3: CASSLGLGRAYEQYF. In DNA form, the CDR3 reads TGTGCCAGCAGCTTAGGTTTAGGCAGAGCCTACGAGCAGTACTTC.

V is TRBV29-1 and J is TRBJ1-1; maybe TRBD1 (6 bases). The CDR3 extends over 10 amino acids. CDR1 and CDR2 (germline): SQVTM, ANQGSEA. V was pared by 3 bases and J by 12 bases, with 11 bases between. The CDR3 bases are TGCAGCGTTGACGCAGGGGTGACTTTCTTT. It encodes CSVDAGVTFF. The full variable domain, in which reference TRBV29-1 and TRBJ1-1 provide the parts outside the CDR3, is SAVISQKPSRDICQRGTSLTIQCQVDSQVTMMFWYRQQPGQSLTLIATANQGSEATYESGFVIDKFPISRPNLTFSTLTVSNMSPEDSSIYLCSVDAGVTFFGQGTRLTVV.

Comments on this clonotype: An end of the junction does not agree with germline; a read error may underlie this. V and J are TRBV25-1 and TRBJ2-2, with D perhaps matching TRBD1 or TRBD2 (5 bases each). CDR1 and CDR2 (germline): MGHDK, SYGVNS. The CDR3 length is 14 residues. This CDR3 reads CACSARDATGELFF. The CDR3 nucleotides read TGTGCCTGCAGTGCCCGGGACGCCACCGGGGAGCTGTTTTTT.

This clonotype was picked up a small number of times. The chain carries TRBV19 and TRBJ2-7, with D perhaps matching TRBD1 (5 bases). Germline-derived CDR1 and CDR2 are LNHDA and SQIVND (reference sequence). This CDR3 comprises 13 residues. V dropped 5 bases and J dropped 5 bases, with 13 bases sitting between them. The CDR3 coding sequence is TGTGCCAGTAGTTACCCTGACAGCGACGAGCAGTACTTC. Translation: CASSYPDSDEQYF.

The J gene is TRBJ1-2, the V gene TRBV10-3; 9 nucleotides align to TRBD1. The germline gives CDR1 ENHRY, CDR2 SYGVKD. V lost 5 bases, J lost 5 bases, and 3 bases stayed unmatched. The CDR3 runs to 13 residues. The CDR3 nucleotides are TGTGCCATCAGTATGGACAGGGGTTATGGCTACACCTTC. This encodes CAISMDRGYGYTF.

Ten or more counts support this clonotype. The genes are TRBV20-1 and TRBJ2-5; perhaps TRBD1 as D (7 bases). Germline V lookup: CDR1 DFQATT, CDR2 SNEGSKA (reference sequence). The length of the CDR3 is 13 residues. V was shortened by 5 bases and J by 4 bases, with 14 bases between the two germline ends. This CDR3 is CSAATGEAETQYF. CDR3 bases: TGCAGTGCTGCCACAGGGGAGGCAGAGACCCAGTACTTC.

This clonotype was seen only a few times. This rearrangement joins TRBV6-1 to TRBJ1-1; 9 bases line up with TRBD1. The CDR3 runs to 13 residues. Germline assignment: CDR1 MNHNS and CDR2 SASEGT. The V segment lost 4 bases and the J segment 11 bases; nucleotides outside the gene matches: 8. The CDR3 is CASSGFFGTGAFF. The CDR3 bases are TGTGCCAGCAGTGGCTTTTTCGGGACAGGGGCTTTCTTT.

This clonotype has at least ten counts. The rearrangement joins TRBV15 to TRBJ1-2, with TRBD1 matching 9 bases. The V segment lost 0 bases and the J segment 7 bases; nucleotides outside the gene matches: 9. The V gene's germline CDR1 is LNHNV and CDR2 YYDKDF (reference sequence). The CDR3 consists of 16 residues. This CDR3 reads CATSRERFRDRAGYTF. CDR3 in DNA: TGTGCCACCAGCAGAGAACGCTTCCGGGACAGGGCTGGCTACACCTTC.

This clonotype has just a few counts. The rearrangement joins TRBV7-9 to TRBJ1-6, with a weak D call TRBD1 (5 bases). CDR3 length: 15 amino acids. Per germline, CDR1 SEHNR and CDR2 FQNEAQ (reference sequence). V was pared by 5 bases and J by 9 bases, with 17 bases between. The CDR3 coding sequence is TGTGCCAGCAGCACGGGGGACGCCCCCATTTCACCCCTCCACTTT. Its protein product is CASSTGDAPISPLHF.

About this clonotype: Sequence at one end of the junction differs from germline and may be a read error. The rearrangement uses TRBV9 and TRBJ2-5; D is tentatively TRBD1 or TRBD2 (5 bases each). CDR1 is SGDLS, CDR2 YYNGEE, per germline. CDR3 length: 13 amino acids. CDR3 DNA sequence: TGTGCCAGCGGTAGGGACGGTCAAGAGACCCGGTACTTC. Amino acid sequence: CASGRDGQETRYF.

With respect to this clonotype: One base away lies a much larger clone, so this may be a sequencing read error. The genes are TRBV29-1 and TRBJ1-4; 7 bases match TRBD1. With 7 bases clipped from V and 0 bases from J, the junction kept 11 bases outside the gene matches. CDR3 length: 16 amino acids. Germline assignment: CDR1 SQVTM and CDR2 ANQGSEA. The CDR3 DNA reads TGCAGCGCCCGAGGGGACAGAGGTGCAACTAATGAAAAACTGTTTTTT. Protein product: CSARGDRGATNEKLFF.

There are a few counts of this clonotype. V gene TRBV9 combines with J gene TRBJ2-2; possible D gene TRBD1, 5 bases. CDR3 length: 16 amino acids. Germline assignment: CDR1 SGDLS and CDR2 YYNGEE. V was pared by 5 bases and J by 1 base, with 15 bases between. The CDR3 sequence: CASSRSFDRNTGELFF. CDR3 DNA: TGTGCCAGCAGTCGTTCGTTTGACAGGAACACCGGGGAGCTGTTTTTT.

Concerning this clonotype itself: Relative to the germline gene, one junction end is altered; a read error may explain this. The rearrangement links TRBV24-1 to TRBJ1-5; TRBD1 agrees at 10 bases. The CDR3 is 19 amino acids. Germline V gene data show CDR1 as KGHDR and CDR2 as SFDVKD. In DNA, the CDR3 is TGTGCCAGCAGTTACCAAGCGGGACAGGGGTTTGTTGGCAATCAGCCCCAGCATTTT. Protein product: CASSYQAGQGFVGNQPQHF.

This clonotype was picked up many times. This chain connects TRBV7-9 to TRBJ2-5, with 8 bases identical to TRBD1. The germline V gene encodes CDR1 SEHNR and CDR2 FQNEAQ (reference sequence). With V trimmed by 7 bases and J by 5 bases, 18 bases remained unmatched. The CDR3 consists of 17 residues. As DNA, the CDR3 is TGTGCCAGCATCGAACGGACAGGGCGACAAGAGAGGGAGACCCAGTACTTC. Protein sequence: CASIERTGRQERETQYF.

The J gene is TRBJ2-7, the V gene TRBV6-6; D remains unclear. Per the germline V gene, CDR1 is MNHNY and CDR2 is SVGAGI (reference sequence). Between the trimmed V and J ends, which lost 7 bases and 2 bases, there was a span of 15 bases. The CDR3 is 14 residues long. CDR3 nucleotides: TGTGCCAGCACCCTCCCAGACGCAACCTACGAGCAGTACTTC. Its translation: CASTLPDATYEQYF.

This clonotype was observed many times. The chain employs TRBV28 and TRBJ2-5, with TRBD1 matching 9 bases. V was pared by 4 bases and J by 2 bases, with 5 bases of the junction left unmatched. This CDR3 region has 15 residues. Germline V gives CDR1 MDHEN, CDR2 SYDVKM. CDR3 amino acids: CASSSTDRGQETQYF. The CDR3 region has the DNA TGTGCCAGCAGTTCCACGGACAGGGGTCAAGAGACCCAGTACTTC.

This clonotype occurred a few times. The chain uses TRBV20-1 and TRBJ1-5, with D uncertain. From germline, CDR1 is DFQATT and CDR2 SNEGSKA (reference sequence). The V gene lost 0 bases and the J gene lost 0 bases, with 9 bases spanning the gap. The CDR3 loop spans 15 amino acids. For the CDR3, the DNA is TGCAGTGCTAGAGAGACGGGGTATAGCAATCAGCCCCAGCATTTT. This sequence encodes CSARETGYSNQPQHF.

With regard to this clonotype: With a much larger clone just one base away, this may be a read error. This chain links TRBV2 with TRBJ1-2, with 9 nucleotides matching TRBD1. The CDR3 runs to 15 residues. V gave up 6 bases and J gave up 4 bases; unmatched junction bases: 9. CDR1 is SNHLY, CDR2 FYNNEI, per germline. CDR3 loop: CASRKGQGPLYGYTF. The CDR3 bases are TGTGCCAGCAGGAAGGGACAGGGCCCACTCTATGGCTACACCTTC.

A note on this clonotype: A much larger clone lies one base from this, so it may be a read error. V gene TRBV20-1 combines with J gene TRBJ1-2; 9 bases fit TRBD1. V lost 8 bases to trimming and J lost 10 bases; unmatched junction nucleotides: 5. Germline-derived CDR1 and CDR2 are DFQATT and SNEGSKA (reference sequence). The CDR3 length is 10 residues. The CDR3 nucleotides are TGCAGTCTTGGGGACAGGGCCTACACCTTC. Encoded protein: CSLGDRAYTF.

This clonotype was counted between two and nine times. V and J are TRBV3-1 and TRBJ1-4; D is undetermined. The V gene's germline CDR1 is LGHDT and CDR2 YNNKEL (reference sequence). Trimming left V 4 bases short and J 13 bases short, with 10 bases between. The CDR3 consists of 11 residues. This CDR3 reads CASSRSSGLFF. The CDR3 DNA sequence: TGTGCCAGCAGCCGGTCAAGTGGACTGTTTTTT.

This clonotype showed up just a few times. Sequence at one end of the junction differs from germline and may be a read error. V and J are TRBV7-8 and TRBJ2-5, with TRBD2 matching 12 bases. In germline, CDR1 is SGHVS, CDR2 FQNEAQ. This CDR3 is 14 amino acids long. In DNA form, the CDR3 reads TGTGCCAGCAGCCAGTCGGGACTAGCGGGTCCCGCCCTCTTC. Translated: CASSQSGLAGPALF. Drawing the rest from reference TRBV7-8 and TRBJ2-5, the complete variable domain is GAGVSQSPRYKVAKRGQDVALRCDPISGHVSLFWYQQALGQGPEFLTYFQNEAQLDKSGLPSDRFFAERPEGSVSTLKIQRTQQEDSAVYLCASSQSGLAGPALFGPGTRLLVL.

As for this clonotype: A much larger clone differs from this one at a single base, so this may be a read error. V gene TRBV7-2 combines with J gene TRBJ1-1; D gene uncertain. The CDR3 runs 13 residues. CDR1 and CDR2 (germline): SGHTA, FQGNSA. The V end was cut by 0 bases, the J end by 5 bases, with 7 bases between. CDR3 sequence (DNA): TGTGCCAGCAGCTTAGCGCAGGAGACTGAAGCTTTCTTT. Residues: CASSLAQETEAFF.

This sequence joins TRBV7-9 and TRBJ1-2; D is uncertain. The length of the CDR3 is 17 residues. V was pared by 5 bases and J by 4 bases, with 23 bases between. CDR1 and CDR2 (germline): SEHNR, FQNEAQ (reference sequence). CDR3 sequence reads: CASSRNPWEGRRYGYTF. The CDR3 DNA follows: TGTGCCAGCAGCCGAAATCCCTGGGAAGGGAGACGCTATGGCTACACCTTC.

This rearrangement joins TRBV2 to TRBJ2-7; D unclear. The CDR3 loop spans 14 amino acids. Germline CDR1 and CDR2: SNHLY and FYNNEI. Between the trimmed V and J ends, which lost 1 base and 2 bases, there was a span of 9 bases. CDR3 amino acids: CASSEVKTTYEQYF. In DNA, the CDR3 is TGTGCCAGCAGTGAAGTTAAAACCACCTACGAGCAGTACTTC. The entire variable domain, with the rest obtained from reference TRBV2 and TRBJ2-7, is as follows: EPEVTQTPSHQVTQMGQEVILRCVPISNHLYFYWYRQILGQKVEFLVSFYNNEISEKSEIFDDQFSVERPDGSNFTLKIRSTKLEDSAMYFCASSEVKTTYEQYFGPGTRLTVT.

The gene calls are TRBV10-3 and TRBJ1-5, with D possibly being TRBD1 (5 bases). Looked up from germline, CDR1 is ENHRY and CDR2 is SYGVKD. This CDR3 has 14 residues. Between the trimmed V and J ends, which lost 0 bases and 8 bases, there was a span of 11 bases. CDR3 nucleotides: TGTGCCATCAGTGAGTCTGTGGGGCGGGAGCCCCAGCATTTT. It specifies CAISESVGREPQHF.